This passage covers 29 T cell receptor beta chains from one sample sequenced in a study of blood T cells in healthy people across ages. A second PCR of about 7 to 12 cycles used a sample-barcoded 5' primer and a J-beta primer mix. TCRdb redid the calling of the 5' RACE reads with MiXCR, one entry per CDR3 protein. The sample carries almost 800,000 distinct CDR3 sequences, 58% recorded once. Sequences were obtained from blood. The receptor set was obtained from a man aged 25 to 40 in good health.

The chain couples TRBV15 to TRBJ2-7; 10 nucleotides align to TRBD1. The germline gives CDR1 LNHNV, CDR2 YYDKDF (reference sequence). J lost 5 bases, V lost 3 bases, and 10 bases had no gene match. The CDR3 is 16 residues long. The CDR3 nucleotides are TGTGCCACCAGCAGGGACCCTGACAGGGGGCTCAACGAGCAGTACTTC. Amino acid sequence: CATSRDPDRGLNEQYF. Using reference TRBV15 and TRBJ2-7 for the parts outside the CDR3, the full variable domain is DAMVIQNPRYQVTQFGKPVTLSCSQTLNHNVMYWYQQKSSQAPKLLFHYYDKDFNNEADTPDNFQSRRPNTSFCFLDIRSPGLGDTAMYLCATSRDPDRGLNEQYFGPGTRLTVT.

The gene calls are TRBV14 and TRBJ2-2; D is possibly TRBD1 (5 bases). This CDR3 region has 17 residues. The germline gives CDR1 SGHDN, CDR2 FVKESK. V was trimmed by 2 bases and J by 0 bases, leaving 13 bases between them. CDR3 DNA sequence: TGTGCCAGCAGCCAATCAGGGCAACTAACGAACACCGGGGAGCTGTTTTTT. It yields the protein CASSQSGQLTNTGELFF.

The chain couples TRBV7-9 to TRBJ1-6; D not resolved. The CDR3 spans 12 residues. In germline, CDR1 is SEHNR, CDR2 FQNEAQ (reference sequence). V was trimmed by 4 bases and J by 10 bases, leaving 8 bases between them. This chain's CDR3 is CASSSRGSPLHF. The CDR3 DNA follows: TGTGCCAGCAGCTCCCGAGGGTCACCCCTCCACTTT.

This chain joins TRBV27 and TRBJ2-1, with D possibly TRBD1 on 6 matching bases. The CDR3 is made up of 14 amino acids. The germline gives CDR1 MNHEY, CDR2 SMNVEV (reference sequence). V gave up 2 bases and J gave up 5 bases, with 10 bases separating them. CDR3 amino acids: CASSLARQDNEQFF. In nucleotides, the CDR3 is TGTGCCAGCAGTTTAGCCAGACAGGACAATGAGCAGTTCTTC.

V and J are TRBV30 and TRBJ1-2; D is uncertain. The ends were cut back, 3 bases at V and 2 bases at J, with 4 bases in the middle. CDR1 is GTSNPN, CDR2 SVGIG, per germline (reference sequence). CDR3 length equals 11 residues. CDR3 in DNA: TGTGCCTGGAGCCCCAACTATGGCTACACCTTC. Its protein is CAWSPNYGYTF.

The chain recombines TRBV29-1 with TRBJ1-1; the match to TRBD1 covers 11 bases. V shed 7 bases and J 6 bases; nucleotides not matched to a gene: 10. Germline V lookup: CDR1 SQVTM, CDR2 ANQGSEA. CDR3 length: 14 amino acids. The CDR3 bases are TGCAGCGCGTGTGGACAGGGGGCGGGGGCTGAAGCTTTCTTT. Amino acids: CSACGQGAGAEAFF.

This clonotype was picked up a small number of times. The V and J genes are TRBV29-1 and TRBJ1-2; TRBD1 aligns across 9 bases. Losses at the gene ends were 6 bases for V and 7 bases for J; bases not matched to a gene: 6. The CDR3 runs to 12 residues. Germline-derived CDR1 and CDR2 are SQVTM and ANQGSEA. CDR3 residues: CSVTGQGTGYTF. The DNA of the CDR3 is TGCAGCGTCACGGGACAGGGTACTGGCTACACCTTC.

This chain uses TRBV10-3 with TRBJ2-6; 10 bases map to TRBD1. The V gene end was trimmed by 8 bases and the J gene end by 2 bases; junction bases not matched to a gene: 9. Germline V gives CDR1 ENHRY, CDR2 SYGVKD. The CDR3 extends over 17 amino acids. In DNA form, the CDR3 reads TGTGCCATCTCTTCTCGGACAGGGGGGGCTGGGGCCAACGTCCTGACTTTC. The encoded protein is CAISSRTGGAGANVLTF.

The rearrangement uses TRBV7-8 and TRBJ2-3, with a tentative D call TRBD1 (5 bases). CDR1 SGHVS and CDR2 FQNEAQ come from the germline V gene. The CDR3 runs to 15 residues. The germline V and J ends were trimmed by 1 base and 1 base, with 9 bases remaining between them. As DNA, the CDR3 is TGTGCCAGCAGCTTAGATGGCAGGGGCACAGATACGCAGTATTTT. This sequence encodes CASSLDGRGTDTQYF.

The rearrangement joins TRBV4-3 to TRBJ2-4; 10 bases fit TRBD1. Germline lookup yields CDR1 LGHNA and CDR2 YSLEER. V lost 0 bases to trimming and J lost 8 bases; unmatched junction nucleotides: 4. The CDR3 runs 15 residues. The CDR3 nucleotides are TGCGCCAGCAGCCAAGATGGGGACAGGGGCGACATTCAGTACTTC. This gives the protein CASSQDGDRGDIQYF.

CDR3 region: CASRQGSTDTQYF. The CDR3 DNA is TGTGCCAGCAGACAGGGAAGCACAGATACGCAGTATTTT. This chain uses TRBV2 with TRBJ2-3; weak D call: TRBD1 (6 bases). V was cut by 6 bases and J by 0 bases, with 7 bases left in between. The CDR3 consists of 13 residues. Germline V gene data show CDR1 as SNHLY and CDR2 as FYNNEI.

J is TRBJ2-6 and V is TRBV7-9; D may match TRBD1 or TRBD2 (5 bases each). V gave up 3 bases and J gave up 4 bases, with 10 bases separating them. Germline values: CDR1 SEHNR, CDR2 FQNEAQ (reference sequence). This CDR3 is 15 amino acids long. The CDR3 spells CASSLGTSGANVLTF. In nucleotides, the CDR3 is TGTGCCAGCAGCTTGGGGACCTCAGGGGCCAACGTCCTGACTTTC. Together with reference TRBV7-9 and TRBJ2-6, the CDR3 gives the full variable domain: DTGVSQNPRHKITKRGQNVTFRCDPISEHNRLYWYRQTLGQGPEFLTYFQNEAQLEKSRLLSDRFSAERPKGSFSTLEIQRTEQGDSAMYLCASSLGTSGANVLTFGAGSRLTVL.

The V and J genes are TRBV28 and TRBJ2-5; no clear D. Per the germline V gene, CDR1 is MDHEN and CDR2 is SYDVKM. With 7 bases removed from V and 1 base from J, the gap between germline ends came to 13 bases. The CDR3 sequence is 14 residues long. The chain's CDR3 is CASTSDKIQETQYF. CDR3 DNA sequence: TGTGCCAGCACATCGGATAAAATCCAAGAGACCCAGTACTTC.

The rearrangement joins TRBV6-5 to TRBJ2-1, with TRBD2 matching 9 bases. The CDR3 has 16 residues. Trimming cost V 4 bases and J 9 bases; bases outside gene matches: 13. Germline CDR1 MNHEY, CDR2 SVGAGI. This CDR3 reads CASSFTLAGEIGEQFF. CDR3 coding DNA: TGTGCCAGCAGTTTCACCTTAGCGGGAGAGATTGGTGAGCAGTTCTTC.

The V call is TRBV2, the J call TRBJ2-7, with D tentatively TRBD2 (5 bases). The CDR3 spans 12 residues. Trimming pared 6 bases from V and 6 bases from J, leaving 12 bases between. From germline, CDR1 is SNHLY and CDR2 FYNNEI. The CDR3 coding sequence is TGTGCCAGCAGCGCACTAGGGAGCGAGCAGTACTTC. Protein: CASSALGSEQYF.

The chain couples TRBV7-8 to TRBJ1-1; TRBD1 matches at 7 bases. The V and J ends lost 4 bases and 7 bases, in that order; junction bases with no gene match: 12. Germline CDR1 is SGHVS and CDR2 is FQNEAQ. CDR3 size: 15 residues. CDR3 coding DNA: TGTGCCAGCAGCTCGACGACGACAGGGTCCTTTGAAGCTTTCTTT. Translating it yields CASSSTTTGSFEAFF. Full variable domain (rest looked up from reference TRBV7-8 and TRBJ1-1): GAGVSQSPRYKVAKRGQDVALRCDPISGHVSLFWYQQALGQGPEFLTYFQNEAQLDKSGLPSDRFFAERPEGSVSTLKIQRTQQEDSAVYLCASSSTTTGSFEAFFGQGTRLTVV.

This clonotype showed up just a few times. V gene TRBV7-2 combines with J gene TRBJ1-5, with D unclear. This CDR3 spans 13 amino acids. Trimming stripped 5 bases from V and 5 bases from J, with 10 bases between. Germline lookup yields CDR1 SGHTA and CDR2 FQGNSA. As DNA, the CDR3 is TGTGCCAGCAGCCTAGACAACTATCAGCCCCAGCATTTT. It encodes CASSLDNYQPQHF.

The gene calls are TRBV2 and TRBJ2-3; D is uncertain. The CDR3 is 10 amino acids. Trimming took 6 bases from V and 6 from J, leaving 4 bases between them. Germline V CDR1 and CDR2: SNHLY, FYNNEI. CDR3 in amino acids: CASREDTQYF. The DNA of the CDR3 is TGTGCCAGCAGGGAGGATACGCAGTATTTT.

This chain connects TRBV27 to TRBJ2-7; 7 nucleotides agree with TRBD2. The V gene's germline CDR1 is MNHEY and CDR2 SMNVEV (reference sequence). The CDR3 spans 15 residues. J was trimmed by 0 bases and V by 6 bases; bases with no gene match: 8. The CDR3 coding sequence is TGTGCCAGCAGCCCCAGCGGGGCAGCCTCCTACGAGCAGTACTTC. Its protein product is CASSPSGAASYEQYF.

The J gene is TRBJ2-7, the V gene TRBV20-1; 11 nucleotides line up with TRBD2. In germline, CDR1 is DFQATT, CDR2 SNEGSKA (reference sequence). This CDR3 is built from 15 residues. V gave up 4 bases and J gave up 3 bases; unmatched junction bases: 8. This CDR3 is CSAMTSGIVDYEQYF. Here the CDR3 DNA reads TGCAGTGCTATGACTAGCGGGATAGTTGACTACGAGCAGTACTTC.

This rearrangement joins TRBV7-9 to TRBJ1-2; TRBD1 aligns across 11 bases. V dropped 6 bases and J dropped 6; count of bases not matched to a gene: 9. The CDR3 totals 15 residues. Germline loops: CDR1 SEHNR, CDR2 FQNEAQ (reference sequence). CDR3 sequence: CASRLPGQGEDGYTF. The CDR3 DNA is TGTGCCAGCAGGCTACCGGGACAGGGGGAGGATGGCTACACCTTC.

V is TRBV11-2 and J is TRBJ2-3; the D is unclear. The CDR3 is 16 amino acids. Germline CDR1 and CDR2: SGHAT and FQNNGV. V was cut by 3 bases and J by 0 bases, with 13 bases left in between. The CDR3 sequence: CASSFRIAISTDTQYF. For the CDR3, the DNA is TGTGCCAGCAGCTTTAGGATTGCTATTAGCACAGATACGCAGTATTTT.

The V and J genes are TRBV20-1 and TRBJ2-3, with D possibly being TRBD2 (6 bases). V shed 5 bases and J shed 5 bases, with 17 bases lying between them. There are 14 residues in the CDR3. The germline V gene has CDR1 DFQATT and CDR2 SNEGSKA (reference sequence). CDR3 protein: CSAYTTSRGDTQYF. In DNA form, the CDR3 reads TGCAGTGCTTATACTACTAGCCGGGGAGATACGCAGTATTTT.

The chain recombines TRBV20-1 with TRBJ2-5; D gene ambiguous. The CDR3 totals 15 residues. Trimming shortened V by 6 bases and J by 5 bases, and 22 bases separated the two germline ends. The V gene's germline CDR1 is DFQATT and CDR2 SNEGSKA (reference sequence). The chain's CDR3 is CSAPPVMAGPETQYF. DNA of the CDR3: TGCAGTGCCCCCCCTGTAATGGCCGGGCCTGAGACCCAGTACTTC.

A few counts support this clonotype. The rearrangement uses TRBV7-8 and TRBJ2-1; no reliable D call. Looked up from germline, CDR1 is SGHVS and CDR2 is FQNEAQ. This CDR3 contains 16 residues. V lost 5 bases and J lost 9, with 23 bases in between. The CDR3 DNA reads TGTGCCAGCAGCCCTACCGCTAGTCTGAGATCCCGTGAGCAGTTCTTC. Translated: CASSPTASLRSREQFF.

CDR3 in amino acids: CSAREGGRYEQFF. The CDR3 nucleotides read TGCAGTGCTAGAGAAGGGGGAAGGTATGAGCAGTTCTTC. The chain carries TRBV20-1 and TRBJ2-1; D possibly corresponds to TRBD1 (6 bases). The germline V and J ends were trimmed by 0 bases and 8 bases, with 11 bases remaining between them. The V gene's germline CDR1 is DFQATT and CDR2 SNEGSKA (reference sequence). The CDR3 spans 13 residues.

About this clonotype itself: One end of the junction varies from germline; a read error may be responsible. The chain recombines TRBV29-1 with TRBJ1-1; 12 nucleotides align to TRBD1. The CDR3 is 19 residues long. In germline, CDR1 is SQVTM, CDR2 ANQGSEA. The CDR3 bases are TGCAGCGTCGAAGACCGATATGGGACAGGGGGCCGAATGAACACTGAAGCTTTCTTT. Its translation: CSVEDRYGTGGRMNTEAFF.

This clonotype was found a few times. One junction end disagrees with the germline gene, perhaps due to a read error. The CDR3 spells CASSLEGRVTDTQYF. The CDR3 DNA sequence: TGTGCCAGCAGTTTAGAAGGGAGAGTCACAGATACGCAGTATTTT. The chain has TRBV5-1 and TRBJ2-3; weak D call: TRBD2 (5 bases). Germline assignment: CDR1 SGHRS and CDR2 YFSETQ. The CDR3 has 15 amino acids.

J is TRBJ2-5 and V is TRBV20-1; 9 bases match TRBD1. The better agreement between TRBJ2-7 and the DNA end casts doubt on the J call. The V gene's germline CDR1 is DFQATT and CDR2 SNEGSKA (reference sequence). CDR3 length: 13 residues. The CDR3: CSAAGTGTYEQYF. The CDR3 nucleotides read TGCAGTGCCGCCGGGACAGGGACCTACGAGCAGTACTTC.